One T cell receptor (beta chain) is described in this entry. This record comes from a study of blood T cell repertoires in COVID-19. Across the study: Specimens from acute and convalescent COVID-19 originated in the United States, Italy and Spain. Sources were T cells, B-cell-depleted T cells, or PBMCs; the material itself was cDNA or gDNA.

Germline V gene data show CDR1 as SGHTA and CDR2 as FQGTGA. V was trimmed by 4 bases and J by 5 bases, leaving 11 bases between them. The length of the CDR3 is 13 residues. The table came from immunoSEQ multiplex PCR; TCRdb's copy has only in-frame clones and leaves some out. The profile shows fewer than 200,000 clones, 84% of them singletons. Sequencing was performed on peripheral blood. V and J are TRBV7-3 and TRBJ2-5; no firm D call. The TCR was taken from a man aged 35 to 55 who had recovered from COVID-19. This CDR3 reads CASSSSDGETQYF. In nucleotides, the CDR3 is TGTGCCAGCAGCTCAAGCGACGGGGAGACCCAGTACTTC.